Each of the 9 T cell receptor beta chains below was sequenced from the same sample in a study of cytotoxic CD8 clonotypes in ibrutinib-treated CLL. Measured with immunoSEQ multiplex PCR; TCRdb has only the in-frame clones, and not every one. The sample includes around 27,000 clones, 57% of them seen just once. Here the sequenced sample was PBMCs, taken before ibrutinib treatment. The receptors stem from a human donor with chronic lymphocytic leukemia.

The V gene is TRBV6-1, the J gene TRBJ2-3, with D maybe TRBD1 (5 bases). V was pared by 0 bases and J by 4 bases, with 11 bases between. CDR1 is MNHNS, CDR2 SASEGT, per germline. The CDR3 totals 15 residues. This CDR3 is CASSEAAGWPDTQYF. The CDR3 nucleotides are TGTGCCAGCAGTGAAGCCGCAGGGTGGCCAGATACGCAGTATTTT.

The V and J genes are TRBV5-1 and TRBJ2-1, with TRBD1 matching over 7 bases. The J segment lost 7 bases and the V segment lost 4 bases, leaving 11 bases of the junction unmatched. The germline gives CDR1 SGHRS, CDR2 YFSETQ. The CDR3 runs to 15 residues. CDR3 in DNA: TGCGCCAGCAGCCAAGACAGGGAGAGGGTGAATGAGCAGTTCTTC. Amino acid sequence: CASSQDRERVNEQFF.

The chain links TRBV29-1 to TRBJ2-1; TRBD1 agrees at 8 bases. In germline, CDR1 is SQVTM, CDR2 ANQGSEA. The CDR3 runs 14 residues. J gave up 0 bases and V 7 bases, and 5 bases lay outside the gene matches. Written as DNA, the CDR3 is TGCAGCGCCCTTGACAGGGGCTCCTACAATGAGCAGTTCTTC. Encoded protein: CSALDRGSYNEQFF.

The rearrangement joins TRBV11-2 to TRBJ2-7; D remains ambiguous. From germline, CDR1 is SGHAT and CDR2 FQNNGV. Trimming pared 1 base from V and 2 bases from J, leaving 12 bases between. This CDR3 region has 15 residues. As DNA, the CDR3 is TGTGCCAGCAGCTTAGGTTCGGAATTCGCCTACGAGCAGTACTTC. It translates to CASSLGSEFAYEQYF.

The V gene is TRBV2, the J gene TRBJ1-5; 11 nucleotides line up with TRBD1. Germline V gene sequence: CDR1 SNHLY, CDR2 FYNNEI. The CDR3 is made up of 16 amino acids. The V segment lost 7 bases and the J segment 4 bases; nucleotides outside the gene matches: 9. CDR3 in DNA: TGTGCCAGCATCCAGGACAGGGGGCGGTGGAATCAGCCCCAGCATTTT. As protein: CASIQDRGRWNQPQHF.

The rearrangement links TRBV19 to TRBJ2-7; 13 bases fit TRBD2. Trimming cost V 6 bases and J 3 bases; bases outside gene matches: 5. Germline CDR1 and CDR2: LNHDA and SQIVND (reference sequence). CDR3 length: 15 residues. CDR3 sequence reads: CASSPTSGGFYEQYF. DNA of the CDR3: TGTGCCAGTAGCCCGACTAGCGGGGGGTTCTACGAGCAGTACTTC.

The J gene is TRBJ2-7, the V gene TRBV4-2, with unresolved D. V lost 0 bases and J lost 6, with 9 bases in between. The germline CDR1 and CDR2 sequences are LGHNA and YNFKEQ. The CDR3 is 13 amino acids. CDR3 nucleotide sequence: TGTGCCAGCAGCCAAGATTCCCCCGGCGAGCAGTACTTC. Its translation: CASSQDSPGEQYF.

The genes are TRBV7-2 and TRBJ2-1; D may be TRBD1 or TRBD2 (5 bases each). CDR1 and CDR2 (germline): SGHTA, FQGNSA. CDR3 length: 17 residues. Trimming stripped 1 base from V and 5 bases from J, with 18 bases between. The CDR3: CASSLGTGTWIHNEQFF. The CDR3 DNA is TGTGCCAGCAGCTTAGGGACGGGGACCTGGATCCACAATGAGCAGTTCTTC.

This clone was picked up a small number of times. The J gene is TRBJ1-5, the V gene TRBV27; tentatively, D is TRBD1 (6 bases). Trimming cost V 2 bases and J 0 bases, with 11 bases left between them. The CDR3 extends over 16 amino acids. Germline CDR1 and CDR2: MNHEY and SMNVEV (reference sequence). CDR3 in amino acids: CASSLGQPYSNQPQHF. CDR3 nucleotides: TGTGCCAGCAGTTTAGGACAGCCCTATAGCAATCAGCCCCAGCATTTT.